This entry lists 32 T cell receptor beta chains sequenced from one sample in a study of blood T cell repertoires in COVID-19. Profiling relied on immunoSEQ multiplex PCR, and the TCRdb table lists in-frame clones only, not all of them. Here the sample spans some 220,000 clones, around 85% being singletons. The specimen was PBMCs or T cells enriched from blood (not recorded which). The receptors derive from a woman aged 35 to 49 with acute COVID-19.

The rearrangement links TRBV10-2 to TRBJ1-1; 9 nucleotides align to TRBD1. Germline values: CDR1 WSHSY, CDR2 SAAADI. V trimming: 8 bases; J trimming: 1 base; junction bases outside the gene matches: 2. The CDR3 is made up of 13 amino acids. CDR3 sequence: CASRDRANTEAFF. CDR3 coding DNA: TGCGCCAGCCGGGACAGGGCGAACACTGAAGCTTTCTTT.

This sequence joins TRBV6-2 or TRBV6-3 and TRBJ2-1; D not certain. The CDR3 is made up of 11 amino acids. Germline-derived CDR1 and CDR2 are MNHEY and SVGEGT. The V and J ends lost 6 bases and 9 bases respectively, with 9 bases between them. The chain's CDR3 is CASSQRSEQFF. For the CDR3, the DNA is TGTGCCAGCAGCCAGAGATCTGAGCAGTTCTTC.

V gene TRBV11-2 combines with J gene TRBJ1-1, with D hard to call. V was cut by 0 bases and J by 0 bases, with 2 bases left in between. Germline CDR1 and CDR2: SGHAT and FQNNGV. This CDR3 is 13 amino acids long. CDR3 in DNA: TGTGCCAGCAGCTTAGACATGAACACTGAAGCTTTCTTT. The encoded protein is CASSLDMNTEAFF.

The table lists this clone with a few counts. The chain has TRBV5-1 and TRBJ2-7; TRBD1 aligns across 7 bases. Germline-derived CDR1 and CDR2 are SGHRS and YFSETQ. V dropped 4 bases and J dropped 3; count of bases not matched to a gene: 7. There are 14 residues in the CDR3. CDR3 amino acids: CASSIGQAHYEQYF. CDR3 DNA sequence: TGCGCCAGCAGCATAGGACAGGCCCACTACGAGCAGTACTTC.

The chain uses TRBV7-9 and TRBJ2-7; 9 positions agree with TRBD2. The CDR3 sequence is 15 residues long. CDR1 and CDR2 (germline): SEHNR, FQNEAQ (reference sequence). Trimming took 7 bases from V and 1 from J; bases not matched to a gene: 8. CDR3 DNA: TGTGCCAGCACCTATTGGCGGGAGGGATCCTACGAGCAGTACTTC. This gives the protein CASTYWREGSYEQYF.

This clone was detected once. This sample includes further DNA sequences coding for the same CDR3. The chain employs TRBV4-1 and TRBJ2-1; TRBD2 agrees at 7 bases. V shed 3 bases, J shed 0 bases, and the junction held 5 bases outside the gene matches. Germline loops: CDR1 MGHRA, CDR2 YSYEKL. This CDR3 contains 16 residues. This CDR3 is CASSQGRGSSYNEQFF. The CDR3 DNA reads TGCGCCAGCAGCCAGGGGCGGGGGAGCTCCTACAATGAGCAGTTCTTC.

This CDR3 reads CASSVSGTVNEQFF. The CDR3 coding sequence is TGTGCCAGCAGCGTAAGCGGGACCGTCAATGAGCAGTTCTTC. This chain uses TRBV9 with TRBJ2-1; 7 bases are shared with TRBD2. The germline V gene encodes CDR1 SGDLS and CDR2 YYNGEE. After removal of 1 base from V and 6 bases from J, the junction contained 4 bases not matched to a gene. The CDR3 length is 14 residues.

The chain is built from TRBV19 and TRBJ2-3; 9 bases align to TRBD2. V was clipped by 7 bases and J by 1 base; unmatched bases: 9. The CDR3 is made up of 16 amino acids. Germline CDR1 LNHDA, CDR2 SQIVND (reference sequence). This CDR3 is CASKRGRDSRTDTQYF. The DNA for the CDR3 is TGTGCCAGTAAACGCGGGAGGGACAGCCGCACAGATACGCAGTATTTT.

The rearrangement joins TRBV24-1 to TRBJ2-1, with 9 bases aligning to TRBD1. Germline V gene data show CDR1 as KGHDR and CDR2 as SFDVKD. V shed 10 bases, J shed 3 bases, and the junction held 6 bases outside the gene matches. The length of the CDR3 is 14 residues. Here the CDR3 DNA reads TGTGCCACAGCTCAGGACAGGGGCTACAATGAGCAGTTCTTC. It encodes CATAQDRGYNEQFF.

The CDR3 reads CATREGARNTEAFF. The CDR3 nucleotides read TGTGCCACCAGAGAGGGGGCTCGGAACACTGAAGCTTTCTTT. The V and J genes are TRBV24-1 and TRBJ1-1; 7 nucleotides line up with TRBD1. With 7 bases clipped from V and 1 base from J, the junction kept 5 bases outside the gene matches. CDR1 is KGHDR and CDR2 is SFDVKD in the germline V gene. The CDR3 has 14 residues.

This chain uses TRBV4-1 with TRBJ1-2; 9 bases fit TRBD1. J lost 4 bases, V lost 2 bases, and 8 bases had no gene match. This CDR3 is built from 16 residues. Germline CDR1 MGHRA, CDR2 YSYEKL. CDR3 in DNA: TGCGCCAGCAGCCAAAGTCCTACAGGGGGCATCTATGGCTACACCTTC. It codes for CASSQSPTGGIYGYTF.

The V call is TRBV7-2, the J call TRBJ2-5, with 8 bases fitting TRBD2. The germline CDR1 and CDR2 sequences are SGHTA and FQGNSA. The CDR3 contains 13 residues. Trimming took 6 bases from V and 5 from J; bases not matched to a gene: 5. Here the CDR3 DNA reads TGTGCCAGCAGGAAGACTAGCGAGGAGACCCAGTACTTC. Translation: CASRKTSEETQYF. Combining the CDR3 with reference TRBV7-2 and TRBJ2-5 gives the whole variable domain GAGVSQSPSNKVTEKGKDVELRCDPISGHTALYWYRQSLGQGLEFLIYFQGNSAPDKSGLPSDRFSAERTGGSVSTLTIQRTQQEDSAVYLCASRKTSEETQYFGPGTRLLVL.

The chain uses TRBV7-9 and TRBJ1-2; 9 nucleotides align to TRBD1. Losses at the gene ends were 3 bases for V and 2 bases for J; bases not matched to a gene: 4. The germline V gene has CDR1 SEHNR and CDR2 FQNEAQ (reference sequence). The CDR3 has 15 amino acids. The CDR3 spells CASSFGTGRNYGYTF. The CDR3 DNA reads TGTGCCAGCAGCTTTGGGACAGGGAGGAACTATGGCTACACCTTC.

The chain employs TRBV18 and TRBJ1-2; the D is unclear. V lost 2 bases, J lost 2 bases, and 6 bases lay in between. This CDR3 is built from 13 residues. CDR1 and CDR2 (germline): KGHSH, LQKENI. The CDR3 is CASSPGQNYGYTF. The CDR3 region has the DNA TGTGCCAGCTCACCAGGTCAGAACTATGGCTACACCTTC. Full variable domain (remainder filled in from reference TRBV18 and TRBJ1-2): NAGVMQNPRHLVRRRGQEARLRCSPMKGHSHVYWYRQLPEEGLKFMVYLQKENIIDESGMPKERFSAEFPKEGPSILRIQQVVRGDSAAYFCASSPGQNYGYTFGSGTRLTVV.

V usage is TRBV7-7 and J usage is TRBJ2-1; possibly TRBD1 for D (6 bases). The V end was cut by 4 bases, the J end by 8 bases, with 9 bases between. The CDR3 extends over 12 amino acids. Germline-derived CDR1 and CDR2 are SSHAT and FNYEAQ (reference sequence). The CDR3 coding sequence is TGTGCCAGCAGCTCCACAGGGTATGAGCAGTTCTTC. This sequence encodes CASSSTGYEQFF.

A few counts support this clone. The chain has TRBV15 and TRBJ1-1; D is perhaps TRBD1 (6 bases). With 0 bases removed from V and 0 bases from J, the gap between germline ends came to 11 bases. The CDR3 has 16 amino acids. CDR1 is LNHNV and CDR2 is YYDKDF in the germline V gene (reference sequence). The CDR3 loop reads CATSRDLNRVNTEAFF. The DNA for the CDR3 is TGTGCCACCAGCAGAGATCTTAACAGGGTGAACACTGAAGCTTTCTTT.

The table lists this clone with a count of one. At one end the junction does not follow the germline gene, possibly because of a read error. CDR3 region: CASSHSYEQYF. In nucleotides, the CDR3 is TGTGCCAGCAGTCACTCCTACGAGCAGTACTTC. The chain combines TRBV6-5 with TRBJ2-7; D is unclear. CDR1 is MNHEY, CDR2 SVGAGI, per germline. The CDR3 covers 11 residues.

V and J are TRBV3-1 (or the pseudogene TRBV3-2) and TRBJ2-1; D unclear. Germline CDR1 and CDR2: LGHDT and YNNKEL (reference sequence). The CDR3 runs to 12 residues. The germline V and J ends were trimmed by 4 bases and 8 bases, with 9 bases remaining between them. The CDR3 DNA reads TGTGCCAGCAGCCCCCGTGGAGATGAGCAGTTCTTC. The encoded protein is CASSPRGDEQFF.

The CDR3 DNA reads as TGCAGTGCAAAACAGGGGTACGAGCAGTACTTC. Translated, it gives CSAKQGYEQYF. The chain has TRBV20-1 and TRBJ2-7, with TRBD1 identical over 7 bases. The CDR3 length is 11 residues. Germline V gene data show CDR1 as DFQATT and CDR2 as SNEGSKA (reference sequence). Losses at the gene ends were 6 bases for V and 4 bases for J; bases not matched to a gene: 3.

V gene TRBV18 combines with J gene TRBJ2-5; 10 positions agree with TRBD2. This CDR3 has 15 residues. Germline CDR1 KGHSH, CDR2 LQKENI. Losses at the gene ends were 8 bases for V and 5 bases for J; bases not matched to a gene: 11. The CDR3 sequence is CASASGRGPTETQYF. The CDR3 DNA is TGTGCCAGCGCAAGCGGGAGGGGGCCTACGGAGACCCAGTACTTC.

Here the CDR3 DNA reads TGTGCCAGCAGCTTAGGGGGGACAGTCAATGAAAAACTGTTTTTT. Translation gives CASSLGGTVNEKLFF. The V and J genes are TRBV28 and TRBJ1-4; TRBD1 agrees at 7 bases. With 6 bases clipped from V and 5 bases from J, the junction kept 9 bases outside the gene matches. The CDR3 is 15 amino acids. Germline assignment: CDR1 MDHEN and CDR2 SYDVKM.

The chain couples TRBV14 to TRBJ1-2, with a weak D call TRBD1 (5 bases). V shed 5 bases and J shed 8 bases, with 15 bases lying between them. Germline V CDR1 and CDR2: SGHDN, FVKESK. CDR3 length: 13 amino acids. This CDR3 is CASSLRDFRGYTF. As DNA, the CDR3 is TGTGCCAGCAGCTTACGGGACTTCAGAGGCTACACCTTC.

The genes are TRBV7-2 and TRBJ1-3; D not resolved. CDR3 length: 13 amino acids. Trimming pared 6 bases from V and 0 bases from J, leaving 6 bases between. Germline CDR1 is SGHTA and CDR2 is FQGNSA. The CDR3 sequence: CASSSLSGNTIYF. DNA for the CDR3: TGTGCCAGCAGTTCCCTCTCTGGAAACACCATATATTTT.

J is TRBJ1-6 and V is TRBV2; possible D gene TRBD1, 5 bases. The CDR3 consists of 16 residues. In germline, CDR1 is SNHLY, CDR2 FYNNEI. Trimming cost V 6 bases and J 1 base, with 13 bases left between them. The CDR3 coding sequence is TGTGCCAGCAGGGGAACGGGGGGATCCTATAATTCACCCCTCCACTTT. It yields the protein CASRGTGGSYNSPLHF.

The rearrangement links TRBV7-3 to TRBJ1-1, with 8 nucleotides matching TRBD1. The ends lost 5 bases at V and 4 bases at J; junction bases unmatched: 9. Germline CDR1 is SGHTA and CDR2 is FQGTGA. CDR3 size: 15 residues. CDR3 sequence (DNA): TGTGCCAGCAGCGCAATGACAGGGGTGGGCACTGAAGCTTTCTTT. This codes for CASSAMTGVGTEAFF.

Many counts were recorded for this clone. V usage is TRBV18 and J usage is TRBJ1-4; maybe TRBD1 (6 bases). This CDR3 region has 15 residues. CDR1 is KGHSH and CDR2 is LQKENI in the germline V gene. The V and J ends lost 1 base and 7 bases respectively, with 13 bases between them. CDR3: CASSPRNREGEKLFF. In DNA form, the CDR3 reads TGTGCCAGCTCACCACGGAACAGGGAGGGTGAAAAACTGTTTTTT.

This chain connects TRBV6-1 to TRBJ1-1; D might be TRBD1 (5 bases). The V gene's germline CDR1 is MNHNS and CDR2 SASEGT. This CDR3 region has 15 residues. Trimming took 0 bases from V and 4 from J, leaving 12 bases between them. CDR3: CASSEAFGGGTEAFF. CDR3 nucleotides: TGTGCCAGCAGTGAAGCTTTTGGGGGGGGCACTGAAGCTTTCTTT.

A few counts support this clone. This chain connects TRBV6-5 to TRBJ2-3; TRBD1 matches at 9 bases. J was trimmed by 1 base and V by 6 bases; bases with no gene match: 2. The germline CDR1 and CDR2 sequences are MNHEY and SVGAGI. The CDR3 covers 14 residues. The CDR3 spells CASRRTGGTDTQYF. CDR3 DNA sequence: TGTGCCAGCAGGAGGACAGGGGGCACAGATACGCAGTATTTT.

The chain employs TRBV2 and TRBJ2-1, with 16 positions matching TRBD2. The CDR3 loop spans 20 amino acids. The germline V gene encodes CDR1 SNHLY and CDR2 FYNNEI. With V trimmed by 6 bases and J by 2 bases, 13 bases remained unmatched. The CDR3 DNA reads as TGTGCCAGCAGAACTTTGCCGGGACTAGCGGGGGGGAGGGCCTACAATGAGCAGTTCTTC. Amino acids: CASRTLPGLAGGRAYNEQFF.

V and J are TRBV13 and TRBJ1-2, with a weak D call TRBD1 (6 bases). Per germline, CDR1 PRHDT and CDR2 FYEKMQ (reference sequence). V was clipped by 5 bases and J by 5 bases, with 24 bases between them. This CDR3 is 17 amino acids long. The CDR3 region is CASSPTLFRGKSYGYTF. The CDR3 DNA sequence: TGTGCCAGCAGCCCGACCCTTTTCAGGGGTAAATCGTATGGCTACACCTTC.

The V and J genes are TRBV29-1 and TRBJ1-2, with 9 positions matching TRBD1. Trimming removed 0 bases from V and 4 bases from J; junction bases left unmatched: 15. This CDR3 is 18 amino acids long. Germline assignment: CDR1 SQVTM and CDR2 ANQGSEA. The CDR3 coding sequence is TGCAGCGTTGAAGAGGGAACAGGGGGCCCCCGGGGGGTCTATGGCTACACCTTC. This sequence encodes CSVEEGTGGPRGVYGYTF.

The CDR3 nucleotides are TGTGCCAGCAGACAGGGGGCAAATCAGCCCCAGCATTTT. This translates into CASRQGANQPQHF. The chain uses TRBV27 and TRBJ1-5; 9 positions match TRBD1. Trimming took 6 bases from V and 4 from J; bases not matched to a gene: 1. Germline V gene data show CDR1 as MNHEY and CDR2 as SMNVEV (reference sequence). CDR3 length: 13 amino acids.